This T cell receptor beta chain was sequenced during a study of blood T cell repertoires in COVID-19. Across the whole study: COVID-19 samples collected from the United States, Italy and Spain covered acute and convalescent phases.

In the authors' workflow: Amplification with reference gene primers provided the estimates of nucleated cell counts. TCRdb's copy holds only in-frame clones and misses some; the assay was immunoSEQ multiplex PCR. D and trimming come from the DNA, and the V and J calls and clone size come from that table. The sample yields 200,000 to 250,000 clones, 88% seen once. In its sample, this clone was seen a few times. The trim removed 6 bases at V and 5 bases at J, leaving 12 bases unmatched. Per germline, CDR1 LNHDA and CDR2 SQIVND (reference sequence). This CDR3 spans 15 amino acids. Input material: peripheral blood. The source is an older woman with acute or convalescent COVID-19. This chain connects TRBV19 to TRBJ2-5; 7 nucleotides align to TRBD2. CDR3 nucleotide sequence: TGTGCCAGTAGCCCGCGCGACTCCGGGAGGGAGACCCAGTACTTC. The encoded protein is CASSPRDSGRETQYF.